Each of the 14 T cell receptor beta chains below was sequenced from the same sample in a study of blood T cell repertoires in COVID-19. Repertoires were generated with immunoSEQ multiplex PCR, while TCRdb's copy carries only in-frame clones and drops some. In the table there are 200,000 to 250,000 clones, approximately 83% of which are singletons. Sequenced sample: PBMCs or T cells enriched from blood (not recorded which). The receptors stem from a woman aged 55-70 years who had recovered from COVID-19.

This clone was seen a single time. The V gene is TRBV2, the J gene TRBJ2-2, with TRBD2 matching over 8 bases. Germline-derived CDR1 and CDR2 are SNHLY and FYNNEI. V lost 4 bases, J lost 8 bases, and 3 bases stayed unmatched. The CDR3 covers 13 residues. CDR3 nucleotide sequence: TGTGCCAGCAGTGGAGGACTAGCTGGGGAGCTGTTTTTT. Amino acids: CASSGGLAGELFF. Supplemented by reference TRBV2 and TRBJ2-2, the full variable domain reads EPEVTQTPSHQVTQMGQEVILRCVPISNHLYFYWYRQILGQKVEFLVSFYNNEISEKSEIFDDQFSVERPDGSNFTLKIRSTKLEDSAMYFCASSGGLAGELFFGEGSRLTVL.

The CDR3 sequence is CASSQLPGVGETQYF. DNA for the CDR3: TGTGCCAGCAGCCAACTGCCGGGAGTAGGAGAGACCCAGTACTTC. The J gene is TRBJ2-5, the V gene TRBV3-1 (or the pseudogene TRBV3-2), with a weak D call TRBD2 (6 bases). This CDR3 comprises 15 residues. Trimming cost V 2 bases and J 4 bases, with 14 bases left between them. Germline V gene lookup returns CDR1 LGHDT and CDR2 YNNKEL (reference sequence).

This clone is a singleton in its sample. V and J are TRBV15 and TRBJ1-1; TRBD1 might be the D (5 bases). V was pared by 0 bases and J by 7 bases, with 12 bases between. This CDR3 is 14 amino acids long. Germline V CDR1 and CDR2: LNHNV, YYDKDF (reference sequence). The CDR3 DNA reads TGTGCCACCAGCAGAGATTTGGGGCTGCTTGAAGCTTTCTTT. Protein product: CATSRDLGLLEAFF.

The rearrangement uses TRBV6-5 and TRBJ1-3, with 8 bases fitting TRBD1. The CDR3 covers 15 residues. The ends lost 6 bases at V and 5 bases at J; junction bases unmatched: 9. The germline CDR1 and CDR2 sequences are MNHEY and SVGAGI. CDR3 in DNA: TGTGCCAGCAGCCCCTCGACAGGGGTTCGAAACACCATATATTTT. Residues: CASSPSTGVRNTIYF.

This rearrangement joins TRBV6-5 to TRBJ2-5; 7 bases align to TRBD1. Trimming took 6 bases from V and 2 from J; bases not matched to a gene: 3. The CDR3 has 13 amino acids. In germline, CDR1 is MNHEY, CDR2 SVGAGI. The CDR3 DNA sequence: TGTGCCAGCAGAAACAGGGGACAAGAGACCCAGTACTTC. Amino acids: CASRNRGQETQYF.

This chain uses TRBV4-2 with TRBJ1-2; no clear D. The germline V and J ends were trimmed by 0 bases and 7 bases, with 12 bases remaining between them. There are 14 residues in the CDR3. Germline V gene lookup returns CDR1 LGHNA and CDR2 YNFKEQ. The CDR3 sequence: CASSQEGGSRGYTF. CDR3 nucleotide sequence: TGTGCCAGCAGCCAAGAAGGAGGGTCGCGTGGCTACACCTTC.

A single count supports this clone. The chain uses TRBV7-2 and TRBJ1-3, with 11 bases matching TRBD1. The CDR3 contains 14 residues. Germline V lookup: CDR1 SGHTA, CDR2 FQGNSA. J gave up 6 bases and V 3 bases, and 1 base lay outside the gene matches. The CDR3 DNA follows: TGTGCCAGCAGCTTGGGACAGGGGGTAAACACCATATATTTT. This codes for CASSLGQGVNTIYF.

The chain joins TRBV19 to TRBJ2-1; no clear D gene. The CDR3 loop spans 15 amino acids. Looked up from germline, CDR1 is LNHDA and CDR2 is SQIVND (reference sequence). V dropped 1 base and J dropped 5 bases, with 12 bases sitting between them. CDR3 sequence reads: CASSIAYGPHNEQFF. The CDR3 nucleotides are TGTGCCAGTAGTATAGCTTATGGCCCCCACAATGAGCAGTTCTTC.

The chain has TRBV29-1 and TRBJ1-2; a possible D gene is TRBD1 (6 bases). CDR3 size: 13 residues. From germline, CDR1 is SQVTM and CDR2 ANQGSEA. Trimming removed 8 bases at V and 2 bases at J, with 15 bases between. CDR3 sequence (DNA): TGCAGCTGCAACAGGGAGGGCAACTATGGCTACACCTTC. This translates into CSCNREGNYGYTF.

The genes are TRBV6-5 and TRBJ2-2; 10 bases agree with TRBD1. Looked up from germline, CDR1 is MNHEY and CDR2 is SVGAGI. The junction had 5 bases not matched to a gene; V was cut back by 5 bases and J by 5 bases. The CDR3 loop spans 15 amino acids. CDR3 protein: CASSKRTGGTGELFF. The CDR3 DNA reads TGTGCCAGCAGTAAACGGACAGGGGGGACCGGGGAGCTGTTTTTT.

The chain combines TRBV10-3 with TRBJ2-3, with 12 bases matching TRBD2. The CDR3 sequence is 16 residues long. V lost 4 bases, J lost 3 bases, and 5 bases stayed unmatched. Germline CDR1 is ENHRY and CDR2 is SYGVKD. The CDR3 bases are TGTGCCATCAGTGTACTAGCGGGAGGAGAGACAGATACGCAGTATTTT. Protein product: CAISVLAGGETDTQYF.

In its sample, this clone was seen once. The chain links TRBV14 to TRBJ1-2, with no clear D. CDR3 length equals 14 residues. V was trimmed by 1 base and J by 4 bases, leaving 10 bases between them. CDR1 is SGHDN and CDR2 is FVKESK in the germline V gene. This CDR3 is CASSQGALSYGYTF. DNA of the CDR3: TGTGCCAGCAGCCAAGGGGCGCTTAGCTATGGCTACACCTTC.

The chain combines TRBV5-4 with TRBJ2-1; the D is unclear. V lost 4 bases, J lost 2 bases, and 4 bases lay in between. The CDR3 is 12 amino acids. Germline loops: CDR1 SGHNT, CDR2 YYREEE (reference sequence). CDR3 in amino acids: CASSRAYNEQFF. CDR3 nucleotides: TGTGCCAGCAGCCGGGCCTACAATGAGCAGTTCTTC.

The table lists this clone with a few counts. J is TRBJ1-6 and V is TRBV6-1; possibly TRBD1 for D (6 bases). CDR3 size: 13 residues. V shed 3 bases and J shed 7 bases, with 7 bases lying between them. CDR1 and CDR2 (germline): MNHNS, SASEGT. In nucleotides, the CDR3 is TGTGCCAGCAGTGACAGGGGAAATTCACCCCTCCACTTT. This encodes CASSDRGNSPLHF.